The 23 T cell receptor beta chains reported below all come from one sample, sequenced in a study of regulatory T cells in long-lasting Graves disease. The time point denotes: newly diagnosed GD, antithyroid drugs for less than 3 months. Isolated PBMC RNA provided the starting material for the TCR library. Construction of TCR beta libraries relied on iRepertoire HTBI primers and on Arm-PCR targeting CDR3 regions. Each CDR3 protein gets one entry after TCRdb re-called the multiplex PCR reads with MiXCR. The sample carries roughly 320,000 distinct CDR3 sequences, around 15% recorded once. The same data also contributed to another study, on T cells in Graves' hyperthyroidism and ophthalmopathy.

The sample was peripheral blood mononuclear cells (PBMCs), taken at new diagnosis, from a patient treated with antithyroid drugs. These receptors were collected from a middle-aged man with Graves disease.

The CDR3 sequence is CASSPDRFTDTQYF. In DNA, the CDR3 is TGTGCCAGCAGCCCCGACAGATTCACAGATACGCAGTATTTT. V gene TRBV7-2 combines with J gene TRBJ2-3; perhaps TRBD1 as D (5 bases). This CDR3 comprises 14 residues. The V end was cut by 5 bases, the J end by 2 bases, with 11 bases between. From germline, CDR1 is SGHTA and CDR2 FQGNSA.

This clonotype was counted ten times or more. V and J are TRBV12-5 and TRBJ2-7; unclear D gene. The CDR3 runs to 13 residues. V was trimmed by 7 bases and J by 1 base, leaving 11 bases between them. Germline CDR1 is LGHNT and CDR2 is FRNRAP. CDR3 DNA sequence: TGTGCTAGTGCCCCCGGAATGTCCTACGAGCAGTACTTC. This codes for CASAPGMSYEQYF.

CDR3 bases: TGTGCCAGCAGCGAGGGAGTCCGGGGGACCCAGTACTTC. Its protein is CASSEGVRGTQYF. This chain links TRBV9 with TRBJ2-5; maybe TRBD2 (5 bases). The CDR3 totals 13 residues. CDR1 is SGDLS, CDR2 YYNGEE, per germline. V lost 3 bases, J lost 7 bases, and 13 bases lay in between.

This clonotype occurred many times. This sequence joins TRBV10-1 and TRBJ2-3; D uncertain. CDR3 length: 15 residues. V gave up 6 bases and J gave up 4 bases, with 17 bases separating them. Germline CDR1 is WNHNN and CDR2 is SYGVQD (reference sequence). The CDR3 here is CASSTRASLPDTQYF. The DNA for the CDR3 is TGCGCCAGCAGCACCCGGGCCAGCCTCCCAGATACGCAGTATTTT.

This clonotype was detected many times. The gene calls are TRBV28 and TRBJ1-4, with D possibly being TRBD1 (6 bases). CDR1 and CDR2 from the germline V gene are MDHEN and SYDVKM. Trimming left V 6 bases short and J 8 bases short, with 19 bases between. This CDR3 has 15 residues. The CDR3 nucleotides read TGTGCCAGCAGCCCCGCCGGGGGGCGCGGAGAAAAACTGTTTTTT. It yields the protein CASSPAGGRGEKLFF.

The sample holds many counts of this clonotype. This sequence joins TRBV2 and TRBJ2-5; D is unclear. The CDR3 is made up of 13 amino acids. Germline V gene lookup returns CDR1 SNHLY and CDR2 FYNNEI. V lost 3 bases and J 5 bases, leaving 10 bases between the germline ends. The CDR3 loop reads CASSESNGETQYF. The DNA of the CDR3 is TGTGCCAGCAGTGAGTCAAATGGGGAGACCCAGTACTTC.

This clonotype showed up many times. The V call is TRBV5-6, the J call TRBJ1-1; D gene ambiguous. V lost 0 bases to trimming and J lost 4 bases, with 13 bases between them. Germline V lookup: CDR1 SGHDT, CDR2 YYEEEE. This CDR3 region has 15 residues. CDR3 in amino acids: CASSLVSLKPTEAFF. The CDR3 bases are TGTGCCAGCAGCTTGGTCAGCCTGAAACCCACTGAAGCTTTCTTT. Supplemented by reference TRBV5-6 and TRBJ1-1, the full variable domain reads DAGVTQSPTHLIKTRGQQVTLRCSPKSGHDTVSWYQQALGQGPQFIFQYYEEEERQRGNFPDRFSGHQFPNYSSELNVNALLLGDSALYLCASSLVSLKPTEAFFGQGTRLTVV.

V is TRBV6-2 or TRBV6-3 and J is TRBJ1-2, with 7 bases lining up with TRBD1. Germline CDR1 reads MNHEY; CDR2 reads SVGEGT. The CDR3 has 14 residues. Trimming took 6 bases from V and 3 from J; bases not matched to a gene: 7. The CDR3 DNA is TGTGCCAGCAGGAATGACAGGGTATACTATGGCTACACCTTC. Encoded protein: CASRNDRVYYGYTF.

In its sample, this clonotype was seen many times. The gene calls are TRBV2 and TRBJ2-7; D gene uncertain. Germline V CDR1 and CDR2: SNHLY, FYNNEI. This CDR3 has 14 residues. With 3 bases removed from V and 1 base from J, the gap between germline ends came to 10 bases. DNA of the CDR3: TGTGCCAGCAGTGAGGGCGCCACATCCTACGAGCAGTACTTC. Its translation is CASSEGATSYEQYF.

CDR3 residues: CASSITRGVTSGYTF. CDR3 DNA sequence: TGTGCCAGTAGTATAACCCGAGGTGTGACAAGTGGCTACACCTTC. The V gene is TRBV19, the J gene TRBJ1-2, with no clear D. The CDR3 runs 15 residues. CDR1 and CDR2 from the germline V gene are LNHDA and SQIVND (reference sequence). The V end lost 2 bases, the J end lost 7 bases, and 17 bases lay between the germline ends. Filled out from reference TRBV19 and TRBJ1-2, the complete variable domain reads DGGITQSPKYLFRKEGQNVTLSCEQNLNHDAMYWYRQDPGQGLRLIYYSQIVNDFQKGDIAEGYSVSREKKESFPLTVTSAQKNPTAFYLCASSITRGVTSGYTFGSGTRLTVV.

In this sample, this clonotype turned up many times. The chain couples TRBV12-3 or TRBV12-4 to TRBJ1-5, with 9 bases identical to TRBD1. The CDR3 contains 16 residues. V was clipped by 5 bases and J by 1 base; unmatched bases: 6. In DNA, the CDR3 is TGTGCCAGCAGTATCAACAGGGGGCTGAGCAATCAGCCCCAGCATTTT. Amino acid sequence: CASSINRGLSNQPQHF.

Concerning this clonotype itself: This clone may be a read error of a much larger clone one base away. Since the CDR3 does not end with the conserved phenylalanine or tryptophan, this likely comes from a read error. V is TRBV3-1 and J is TRBJ1-4, with D unclear. The CDR3 covers 14 residues. Germline V gene data show CDR1 as LGHDT and CDR2 as YNNKEL (reference sequence). V shed 2 bases and J shed 0 bases, with 4 bases lying between them. The CDR3 is CASSQHATNEKLFL. DNA for the CDR3: TGTGCCAGCAGCCAACACGCAACTAATGAAAAACTGTTTCTT.

This clonotype was detected ten times or more. V and J are TRBV27 and TRBJ2-3; D unclear. V was clipped by 2 bases and J by 8 bases, with 11 bases between them. Germline values: CDR1 MNHEY, CDR2 SMNVEV (reference sequence). The CDR3 totals 13 residues. CDR3 region: CASSLERPGTQYF. The CDR3 bases are TGTGCCAGCAGTTTAGAGCGTCCAGGTACGCAGTATTTT.

The sample holds a few counts of this clonotype. The V gene is TRBV28, the J gene TRBJ1-5; D is possibly TRBD1 (5 bases). Germline V gene sequence: CDR1 MDHEN, CDR2 SYDVKM. The V end lost 1 base, the J end lost 7 bases, and 11 bases lay between the germline ends. The CDR3 runs to 14 residues. The CDR3 nucleotides read TGTGCCAGCAGTTTATATTCGGGGCGACAGCCCCAGCATTTT. Encoded protein: CASSLYSGRQPQHF.

Ten or more counts support this clonotype. V usage is TRBV27 and J usage is TRBJ2-1, with 8 bases matching TRBD1. Losses at the gene ends were 5 bases for V and 6 bases for J; bases not matched to a gene: 9. Germline CDR1 reads MNHEY; CDR2 reads SMNVEV (reference sequence). The CDR3 loop spans 15 amino acids. CDR3 in amino acids: CASSLAGTGFNEQFF. As DNA, the CDR3 is TGTGCCAGCAGTCTCGCCGGGACAGGATTCAATGAGCAGTTCTTC.

This clonotype was counted at least ten times. The V call is TRBV2, the J call TRBJ2-2, with TRBD2 identical over 13 bases. The CDR3 is made up of 18 amino acids. Germline assignment: CDR1 SNHLY and CDR2 FYNNEI. V dropped 4 bases and J dropped 4; count of bases not matched to a gene: 9. CDR3 nucleotide sequence: TGTGCCAGCAGTGCGTTGAGACTAGCGGGGGGAAGCACCGGGGAGCTGTTTTTT. Amino acids: CASSALRLAGGSTGELFF.

The chain recombines TRBV4-1 with TRBJ2-7; a weak D match, TRBD2 (6 bases). V lost 4 bases and J 0 bases, leaving 13 bases between the germline ends. The CDR3 loop spans 15 amino acids. Germline-derived CDR1 and CDR2 are MGHRA and YSYEKL. The chain's CDR3 is CASSRQDGSSYEQYF. CDR3 coding DNA: TGCGCCAGCAGCCGTCAGGACGGGAGCTCCTACGAGCAGTACTTC.

The V and J genes are TRBV18 and TRBJ2-5; possible D gene TRBD1, 6 bases. V shed 2 bases and J shed 0 bases, with 13 bases lying between them. This CDR3 is 16 amino acids long. The germline CDR1 and CDR2 sequences are KGHSH and LQKENI. CDR3 coding DNA: TGTGCCAGCTCACCAATACAGGGAAGGGACCAAGAGACCCAGTACTTC. Translated: CASSPIQGRDQETQYF.

This clonotype was counted ten times or more. The rearrangement uses TRBV12-3 or TRBV12-4 and TRBJ2-3; the match to TRBD2 covers 14 bases. V gave up 5 bases and J gave up 0 bases; unmatched junction bases: 4. CDR3 length equals 17 residues. CDR3 DNA: TGTGCCAGCAGTCTCCGACTAGCGGGGGGGAGCACAGATACGCAGTATTTT. It specifies CASSLRLAGGSTDTQYF.

The table lists this clonotype with a count of one. In this CDR3 the conserved last residue, phenylalanine or tryptophan, is missing, so a read error is likely. This rearrangement joins TRBV7-9 to TRBJ1-2; TRBD1 aligns across 10 bases. The CDR3 is 13 residues long. J lost 7 bases, V lost 4 bases, and 3 bases had no gene match. Germline V CDR1 and CDR2: SEHNR, FQNEAQ (reference sequence). Here the CDR3 DNA reads TGTGCCAGCAGCTCCGGACAGGGGGGTGGCTACACCCTC. This sequence encodes CASSSGQGGGYTL.

This clonotype has a count of ten or more. The chain is built from TRBV18 and TRBJ2-4; a possible D gene is TRBD1 (6 bases). CDR1 KGHSH and CDR2 LQKENI come from the germline V gene. The ends were cut back, 1 base at V and 2 bases at J, with 9 bases in the middle. This CDR3 is 15 amino acids long. The CDR3 sequence: CASSPRQGSKNIQYF. CDR3 nucleotides: TGTGCCAGCTCACCACGTCAGGGGTCCAAAAACATTCAGTACTTC.

This clonotype was seen a few times. One base away lies a much larger clone, so this may be a sequencing read error. The chain joins TRBV29-1 to TRBJ2-7, with 7 bases fitting TRBD1. Germline V gives CDR1 SQVTM, CDR2 ANQGSEA. The CDR3 contains 13 residues. The DNA of the CDR3 is TGCAGCGTGTCGGGACAGACCTCCTACGGGCAGTACTTC. Protein sequence: CSVSGQTSYGQYF.

V usage is TRBV5-1 and J usage is TRBJ1-1, with 9 bases lining up with TRBD1. The CDR3 extends over 14 amino acids. Germline V gene lookup returns CDR1 SGHRS and CDR2 YFSETQ. The J segment lost 5 bases and the V segment lost 4 bases, leaving 6 bases of the junction unmatched. CDR3 nucleotides: TGCGCCAGCAGCGCAGCCGGGACAGGGACTGAAGCTTTCTTT. Protein product: CASSAAGTGTEAFF.